One and the same sample provided the 22 T cell receptor beta chains below, sequenced in a study of blood T cells in healthy people across ages. Primed by a sample-barcoded 5' primer and a J-beta primer mix, a second PCR proceeded for about 7 to 11 cycles. TCRdb ran MiXCR on the 5' RACE reads and lists one entry per CDR3 protein. Here the sample spans 1 million or so distinct CDR3 sequences, approximately 25% being singletons. These data were likewise used in another study, on T cells of mothers and their children.

Sequencing was done on a sample of blood. The source of these receptors is a girl under 10 years old in good health.

This clonotype appeared a few times. The chain combines TRBV28 with TRBJ1-5; possible D gene TRBD1, 6 bases. The J call is in doubt because the DNA end fits TRBJ2-3 better. CDR1 MDHEN and CDR2 SYDVKM come from the germline V gene. This CDR3 has 17 residues. CDR3 region: CASSQLGTTSSNQPQYF. The CDR3 bases are TGTGCCAGCAGCCAATTAGGGACAACAAGTAGCAATCAGCCCCAGTATTTT.

The chain carries TRBV7-9 and TRBJ2-5; 8 bases agree with TRBD1. CDR1 SEHNR and CDR2 FQNEAQ come from the germline V gene (reference sequence). The trim removed 5 bases at V and 4 bases at J, leaving 12 bases unmatched. The CDR3 extends over 16 amino acids. CDR3 nucleotides: TGTGCCAGCAGCGGGGACAGGACCAAACTCCGAGAGACCCAGTACTTC. It translates to CASSGDRTKLRETQYF.

This clonotype was detected a few times. J is TRBJ2-1 and V is TRBV28; TRBD2 matches 8 bases. The J call is in doubt because the DNA end fits TRBJ2-7 better. The germline V gene encodes CDR1 MDHEN and CDR2 SYDVKM. CDR3 length equals 13 residues. The CDR3 loop reads CACRAGAALEQYF. The CDR3 nucleotides read TGTGCCTGCCGAGCGGGGGCGGCCTTGGAGCAGTACTTC.

Only a few counts were recorded for this clonotype. A junction end diverges from the germline sequence, so it may reflect a read error. The genes are TRBV6-6 and TRBJ2-3, with TRBD2 as a possible D gene (5 bases). Germline V gives CDR1 MNHNY, CDR2 SVGAGI (reference sequence). The CDR3 spans 13 residues. The CDR3 here is CSTEGPDTDTQYF. The DNA of the CDR3 is TGCAGCACCGAGGGCCCCGACACAGATACGCAGTATTTT.

This clonotype was detected a few times. The V call is TRBV20-1, the J call TRBJ1-4; D is unresolved. This CDR3 spans 12 amino acids. Trimming took 3 bases from V and 6 from J, leaving 8 bases between them. Germline CDR1 DFQATT, CDR2 SNEGSKA (reference sequence). The CDR3 region has the DNA TGCAGTGCTAGCCCCCTGGATGAAAAACTGTTTTTT. Amino acids: CSASPLDEKLFF.

This clonotype was counted between two and nine times. V is TRBV4-1 and J is TRBJ2-3, with no clear D. This CDR3 has 14 residues. From germline, CDR1 is MGHRA and CDR2 YSYEKL. Deletions cut 6 bases from V and 2 bases from J, with 12 bases between. The CDR3 spells CASRRLFLTDTQYF. The DNA for the CDR3 is TGCGCCAGCAGACGCCTTTTTCTCACAGATACGCAGTATTTT.

The chain recombines TRBV5-1 with TRBJ2-3; TRBD1 might be the D (6 bases). The germline V and J ends were trimmed by 3 bases and 1 base, with 12 bases remaining between them. The CDR3 runs 15 residues. Germline V gives CDR1 SGHRS, CDR2 YFSETQ. The CDR3: CASSSRAGGTDTQYF. CDR3 sequence (DNA): TGCGCCAGCAGCTCCCGGGCAGGGGGCACAGATACGCAGTATTTT.

In this sample, this clonotype turned up a few times. The chain combines TRBV9 with TRBJ2-3; TRBD2 matches 8 bases. Germline values: CDR1 SGDLS, CDR2 YYNGEE. V shed 3 bases, J shed 5 bases, and the junction held 14 bases outside the gene matches. This CDR3 region has 17 residues. The CDR3 region is CASSAPSGGAGGDTQYF. The CDR3 region has the DNA TGTGCCAGCAGCGCGCCCTCGGGGGGGGCCGGAGGAGATACGCAGTATTTT. Full variable domain (outside the CDR3, taken from reference TRBV9 and TRBJ2-3): DSGVTQTPKHLITATGQRVTLRCSPRSGDLSVYWYQQSLDQGLQFLIQYYNGEERAKGNILERFSAQQFPDLHSELNLSSLELGDSALYFCASSAPSGGAGGDTQYFGPGTRLTVL.

This clonotype was seen a few times. One junction end does not reproduce the germline sequence, and a read error may be involved. CDR3 in amino acids: CSVQSGGIYTGAFF. CDR3 nucleotides: TGCAGCGTTCAATCGGGGGGTATTTACACTGGAGCTTTCTTT. The gene calls are TRBV29-1 and TRBJ1-1; D may be TRBD1 (5 bases). The V gene's germline CDR1 is SQVTM and CDR2 ANQGSEA. The CDR3 runs 14 residues.

This clonotype was observed a few times. The CDR3 nucleotides are TGTGCCAGCAGTCCGCCTCGGGACAGGGATCCCCACGAGCAGTACTTC. It specifies CASSPPRDRDPHEQYF. The chain is built from TRBV28 and TRBJ2-7; TRBD1 aligns across 9 bases. V shed 5 bases, J shed 5 bases, and the junction held 13 bases outside the gene matches. The CDR3 has 16 residues. The germline gives CDR1 MDHEN, CDR2 SYDVKM.

This clonotype was detected many times. The V gene is TRBV11-3, the J gene TRBJ1-1, with D perhaps matching TRBD1 (5 bases). V was shortened by 6 bases and J by 1 base, with 12 bases between the two germline ends. CDR1 and CDR2 (germline): SGHNT, YENEEA. The CDR3 runs to 14 residues. Here the CDR3 DNA reads TGTGCCAGCAGTCCCCCCGACAGGAACACTGAAGCTTTCTTT. It translates to CASSPPDRNTEAFF.

This clonotype occurred a few times. As DNA, the CDR3 is TGTGCCAGCAGCCAAGATGCTTCTACGGGGACCCAGTACTTC. Its protein is CASSQDASTGTQYF. The chain joins TRBV3-1 to TRBJ2-5; D gene uncertain. The CDR3 has 14 residues. V shed 0 bases and J shed 7 bases, with 12 bases lying between them. CDR1 is LGHDT, CDR2 YNNKEL, per germline (reference sequence).

The chain uses TRBV7-6 and TRBJ2-6; 8 bases are shared with TRBD1. V was pared by 5 bases and J by 4 bases, with 7 bases of the junction left unmatched. Germline CDR1 is SGHVS and CDR2 is FNYEAQ. There are 16 residues in the CDR3. CDR3 loop: CASSDGQGSGANVLTF. The DNA for the CDR3 is TGTGCCAGCAGCGACGGACAGGGCTCCGGGGCCAACGTCCTGACTTTC.

V and J are TRBV12-3 or TRBV12-4 and TRBJ2-5; no definite D call. Trimming cost V 0 bases and J 4 bases, with 12 bases left between them. The CDR3 covers 15 residues. The CDR3 here is CASSLALRSLETQYF. CDR3 DNA sequence: TGTGCCAGCAGTTTAGCGCTTCGCAGTTTAGAGACCCAGTACTTC.

This clonotype was detected a few times. The chain carries TRBV10-3 and TRBJ1-6, with a weak D call TRBD1 (6 bases). This CDR3 is built from 13 residues. V shed 8 bases and J shed 10 bases, with 15 bases lying between them. CDR1 is ENHRY, CDR2 SYGVKD, per germline. CDR3 sequence reads: CAIAAGVDSPLHF. For the CDR3, the DNA is TGTGCCATCGCGGCAGGGGTAGACTCACCCCTCCACTTT.

The gene calls are TRBV20-1 and TRBJ2-3; D tentatively fits TRBD1 or TRBD2 (5 bases each). Trimming took off 5 bases at V and 2 bases at J, with 14 bases between the two ends. The CDR3 runs to 14 residues. Germline CDR1 is DFQATT and CDR2 is SNEGSKA (reference sequence). CDR3 protein: CSAGDLPNTDTQYF. The CDR3 nucleotides are TGCAGTGCTGGGGACCTACCCAACACAGATACGCAGTATTTT.

This clonotype was picked up a small number of times. One end of the junction is discordant with germline, which a read error may explain. The rearrangement links TRBV28 to TRBJ1-1; D call uncertain. CDR3 size: 14 residues. The germline gives CDR1 MDHEN, CDR2 SYDVKM. CDR3 loop: CACSFVPGGSEAFF. The CDR3 DNA follows: TGTGCCTGCAGTTTTGTCCCGGGTGGGTCTGAAGCTTTCTTT.

This clonotype was counted many times. This rearrangement joins TRBV4-3 to TRBJ2-4; a possible D gene is TRBD2 (6 bases). The V and J ends lost 0 bases and 6 bases respectively, with 12 bases between them. Germline V gene lookup returns CDR1 LGHNA and CDR2 YSLEER. CDR3 length: 15 amino acids. CDR3 in amino acids: CASSQEPGVGNIQYF. CDR3 sequence (DNA): TGCGCCAGCAGCCAAGAACCGGGGGTCGGAAACATTCAGTACTTC.

This clonotype was detected a few times. This chain uses TRBV7-9 with TRBJ1-1, with a possible D match to TRBD1 (6 bases). CDR3 length equals 14 residues. CDR1 is SEHNR and CDR2 is FQNEAQ in the germline V gene (reference sequence). V shed 7 bases and J shed 1 base, with 13 bases lying between them. CDR3 loop: CASIKGRGNTEAFF. In nucleotides, the CDR3 is TGTGCCAGCATAAAGGGCAGGGGGAACACTGAAGCTTTCTTT.

This clonotype has more than one count but fewer than ten. This chain connects TRBV12-3 or TRBV12-4 to TRBJ2-5, with D unresolved. This CDR3 contains 15 residues. The germline V and J ends were trimmed by 2 bases and 2 bases, with 12 bases remaining between them. CDR3 nucleotides: TGTGCCAGCAGTTTACAGACTGGGATTCAAGAGACCCAGTACTTC. Translated: CASSLQTGIQETQYF.

The chain has TRBV5-1 and TRBJ2-5, with TRBD1 identical over 11 bases. The V and J ends lost 6 bases and 1 base, in that order; junction bases with no gene match: 2. Looked up from germline, CDR1 is SGHRS and CDR2 is YFSETQ. There are 14 residues in the CDR3. CDR3 loop: CASTGQGAQETQYF. CDR3 nucleotide sequence: TGCGCCAGCACTGGACAGGGGGCCCAAGAGACCCAGTACTTC.

This clonotype was seen more than once but under ten times. The chain recombines TRBV5-1 with TRBJ2-3; D perhaps matches TRBD1 (6 bases). The germline V gene has CDR1 SGHRS and CDR2 YFSETQ. V was clipped by 4 bases and J by 0 bases, with 12 bases between them. The CDR3 has 15 residues. CDR3 protein: CASSEKTGSTDTQYF. In DNA form, the CDR3 reads TGCGCCAGCAGCGAGAAGACAGGTAGCACAGATACGCAGTATTTT.